This entry describes one T cell receptor beta chain. The antigen is not known. The source of the sample is a study of Tregs in tolerant kidney transplant recipients. Unstimulated Tregs (CD4+CD25+CD127-) and CD4+CD25- non-Tregs were sorted from PBMCs. Per germline, CDR1 GTSNPN and CDR2 SVGIG (reference sequence). CDR3 length: 14 amino acids. Trimming took 4 bases from V and 4 from J, leaving 16 bases between them. General study points: Few patients were studied, so findings need validation in larger groups.

This table comes from immunoSEQ multiplex PCR, and its TCRdb copy is limited to in-frame clones, with some not included. This sample carries some 240,000 clones, about 80% of them seen once, and the ten largest clones take about 0.68%. This TCR was sampled from a human donor in good health. Sequenced: CD4+ T cells from blood. V gene TRBV30 combines with J gene TRBJ1-2, with D hard to call. The CDR3 reads CAWNPVGFSYGYTF. The CDR3 region has the DNA TGTGCCTGGAACCCGGTGGGGTTCTCCTATGGCTACACCTTC.